This TCR beta chain was recovered during a study of blood T cell repertoires in COVID-19. Within the sample, this clone is medium-sized. From germline, CDR1 is WNHNN and CDR2 SYGVQD (reference sequence). The CDR3 is 10 amino acids. The V gene lost 8 bases and the J gene lost 7 bases, with 5 bases spanning the gap. Original methodology: The assay estimated nucleated cells by amplifying reference gene primers. Profiling relied on immunoSEQ multiplex PCR, and the TCRdb table lists in-frame clones only, not all of them. V, J and clone size derive from that table, while D and trimming were established from the DNA sequence. The data hold roughly 86,000 clones, with 60% to 85% observed a single time.

The clonotype comes from a man between 45 and 60 years old who had recovered from COVID-19. Sequencing was performed on peripheral blood. The chain carries TRBV10-1 and TRBJ2-2; D gene unclear. The CDR3 loop reads CASSVGELFF. The CDR3 DNA is TGCGCCAGCTCAGTCGGGGAGCTGTTTTTT.